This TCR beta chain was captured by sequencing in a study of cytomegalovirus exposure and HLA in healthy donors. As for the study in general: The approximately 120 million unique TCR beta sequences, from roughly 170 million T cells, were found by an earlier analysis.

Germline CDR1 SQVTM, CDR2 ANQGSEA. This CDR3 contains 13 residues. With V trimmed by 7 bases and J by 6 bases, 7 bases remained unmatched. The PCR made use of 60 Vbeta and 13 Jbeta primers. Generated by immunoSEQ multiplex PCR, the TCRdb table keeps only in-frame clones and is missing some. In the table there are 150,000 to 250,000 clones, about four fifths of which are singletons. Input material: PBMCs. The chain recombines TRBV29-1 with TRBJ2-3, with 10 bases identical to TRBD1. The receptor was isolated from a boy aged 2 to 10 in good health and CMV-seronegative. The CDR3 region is CSALGQGWDTQYF. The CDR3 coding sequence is TGCAGCGCGCTGGGACAGGGGTGGGATACGCAGTATTTT.